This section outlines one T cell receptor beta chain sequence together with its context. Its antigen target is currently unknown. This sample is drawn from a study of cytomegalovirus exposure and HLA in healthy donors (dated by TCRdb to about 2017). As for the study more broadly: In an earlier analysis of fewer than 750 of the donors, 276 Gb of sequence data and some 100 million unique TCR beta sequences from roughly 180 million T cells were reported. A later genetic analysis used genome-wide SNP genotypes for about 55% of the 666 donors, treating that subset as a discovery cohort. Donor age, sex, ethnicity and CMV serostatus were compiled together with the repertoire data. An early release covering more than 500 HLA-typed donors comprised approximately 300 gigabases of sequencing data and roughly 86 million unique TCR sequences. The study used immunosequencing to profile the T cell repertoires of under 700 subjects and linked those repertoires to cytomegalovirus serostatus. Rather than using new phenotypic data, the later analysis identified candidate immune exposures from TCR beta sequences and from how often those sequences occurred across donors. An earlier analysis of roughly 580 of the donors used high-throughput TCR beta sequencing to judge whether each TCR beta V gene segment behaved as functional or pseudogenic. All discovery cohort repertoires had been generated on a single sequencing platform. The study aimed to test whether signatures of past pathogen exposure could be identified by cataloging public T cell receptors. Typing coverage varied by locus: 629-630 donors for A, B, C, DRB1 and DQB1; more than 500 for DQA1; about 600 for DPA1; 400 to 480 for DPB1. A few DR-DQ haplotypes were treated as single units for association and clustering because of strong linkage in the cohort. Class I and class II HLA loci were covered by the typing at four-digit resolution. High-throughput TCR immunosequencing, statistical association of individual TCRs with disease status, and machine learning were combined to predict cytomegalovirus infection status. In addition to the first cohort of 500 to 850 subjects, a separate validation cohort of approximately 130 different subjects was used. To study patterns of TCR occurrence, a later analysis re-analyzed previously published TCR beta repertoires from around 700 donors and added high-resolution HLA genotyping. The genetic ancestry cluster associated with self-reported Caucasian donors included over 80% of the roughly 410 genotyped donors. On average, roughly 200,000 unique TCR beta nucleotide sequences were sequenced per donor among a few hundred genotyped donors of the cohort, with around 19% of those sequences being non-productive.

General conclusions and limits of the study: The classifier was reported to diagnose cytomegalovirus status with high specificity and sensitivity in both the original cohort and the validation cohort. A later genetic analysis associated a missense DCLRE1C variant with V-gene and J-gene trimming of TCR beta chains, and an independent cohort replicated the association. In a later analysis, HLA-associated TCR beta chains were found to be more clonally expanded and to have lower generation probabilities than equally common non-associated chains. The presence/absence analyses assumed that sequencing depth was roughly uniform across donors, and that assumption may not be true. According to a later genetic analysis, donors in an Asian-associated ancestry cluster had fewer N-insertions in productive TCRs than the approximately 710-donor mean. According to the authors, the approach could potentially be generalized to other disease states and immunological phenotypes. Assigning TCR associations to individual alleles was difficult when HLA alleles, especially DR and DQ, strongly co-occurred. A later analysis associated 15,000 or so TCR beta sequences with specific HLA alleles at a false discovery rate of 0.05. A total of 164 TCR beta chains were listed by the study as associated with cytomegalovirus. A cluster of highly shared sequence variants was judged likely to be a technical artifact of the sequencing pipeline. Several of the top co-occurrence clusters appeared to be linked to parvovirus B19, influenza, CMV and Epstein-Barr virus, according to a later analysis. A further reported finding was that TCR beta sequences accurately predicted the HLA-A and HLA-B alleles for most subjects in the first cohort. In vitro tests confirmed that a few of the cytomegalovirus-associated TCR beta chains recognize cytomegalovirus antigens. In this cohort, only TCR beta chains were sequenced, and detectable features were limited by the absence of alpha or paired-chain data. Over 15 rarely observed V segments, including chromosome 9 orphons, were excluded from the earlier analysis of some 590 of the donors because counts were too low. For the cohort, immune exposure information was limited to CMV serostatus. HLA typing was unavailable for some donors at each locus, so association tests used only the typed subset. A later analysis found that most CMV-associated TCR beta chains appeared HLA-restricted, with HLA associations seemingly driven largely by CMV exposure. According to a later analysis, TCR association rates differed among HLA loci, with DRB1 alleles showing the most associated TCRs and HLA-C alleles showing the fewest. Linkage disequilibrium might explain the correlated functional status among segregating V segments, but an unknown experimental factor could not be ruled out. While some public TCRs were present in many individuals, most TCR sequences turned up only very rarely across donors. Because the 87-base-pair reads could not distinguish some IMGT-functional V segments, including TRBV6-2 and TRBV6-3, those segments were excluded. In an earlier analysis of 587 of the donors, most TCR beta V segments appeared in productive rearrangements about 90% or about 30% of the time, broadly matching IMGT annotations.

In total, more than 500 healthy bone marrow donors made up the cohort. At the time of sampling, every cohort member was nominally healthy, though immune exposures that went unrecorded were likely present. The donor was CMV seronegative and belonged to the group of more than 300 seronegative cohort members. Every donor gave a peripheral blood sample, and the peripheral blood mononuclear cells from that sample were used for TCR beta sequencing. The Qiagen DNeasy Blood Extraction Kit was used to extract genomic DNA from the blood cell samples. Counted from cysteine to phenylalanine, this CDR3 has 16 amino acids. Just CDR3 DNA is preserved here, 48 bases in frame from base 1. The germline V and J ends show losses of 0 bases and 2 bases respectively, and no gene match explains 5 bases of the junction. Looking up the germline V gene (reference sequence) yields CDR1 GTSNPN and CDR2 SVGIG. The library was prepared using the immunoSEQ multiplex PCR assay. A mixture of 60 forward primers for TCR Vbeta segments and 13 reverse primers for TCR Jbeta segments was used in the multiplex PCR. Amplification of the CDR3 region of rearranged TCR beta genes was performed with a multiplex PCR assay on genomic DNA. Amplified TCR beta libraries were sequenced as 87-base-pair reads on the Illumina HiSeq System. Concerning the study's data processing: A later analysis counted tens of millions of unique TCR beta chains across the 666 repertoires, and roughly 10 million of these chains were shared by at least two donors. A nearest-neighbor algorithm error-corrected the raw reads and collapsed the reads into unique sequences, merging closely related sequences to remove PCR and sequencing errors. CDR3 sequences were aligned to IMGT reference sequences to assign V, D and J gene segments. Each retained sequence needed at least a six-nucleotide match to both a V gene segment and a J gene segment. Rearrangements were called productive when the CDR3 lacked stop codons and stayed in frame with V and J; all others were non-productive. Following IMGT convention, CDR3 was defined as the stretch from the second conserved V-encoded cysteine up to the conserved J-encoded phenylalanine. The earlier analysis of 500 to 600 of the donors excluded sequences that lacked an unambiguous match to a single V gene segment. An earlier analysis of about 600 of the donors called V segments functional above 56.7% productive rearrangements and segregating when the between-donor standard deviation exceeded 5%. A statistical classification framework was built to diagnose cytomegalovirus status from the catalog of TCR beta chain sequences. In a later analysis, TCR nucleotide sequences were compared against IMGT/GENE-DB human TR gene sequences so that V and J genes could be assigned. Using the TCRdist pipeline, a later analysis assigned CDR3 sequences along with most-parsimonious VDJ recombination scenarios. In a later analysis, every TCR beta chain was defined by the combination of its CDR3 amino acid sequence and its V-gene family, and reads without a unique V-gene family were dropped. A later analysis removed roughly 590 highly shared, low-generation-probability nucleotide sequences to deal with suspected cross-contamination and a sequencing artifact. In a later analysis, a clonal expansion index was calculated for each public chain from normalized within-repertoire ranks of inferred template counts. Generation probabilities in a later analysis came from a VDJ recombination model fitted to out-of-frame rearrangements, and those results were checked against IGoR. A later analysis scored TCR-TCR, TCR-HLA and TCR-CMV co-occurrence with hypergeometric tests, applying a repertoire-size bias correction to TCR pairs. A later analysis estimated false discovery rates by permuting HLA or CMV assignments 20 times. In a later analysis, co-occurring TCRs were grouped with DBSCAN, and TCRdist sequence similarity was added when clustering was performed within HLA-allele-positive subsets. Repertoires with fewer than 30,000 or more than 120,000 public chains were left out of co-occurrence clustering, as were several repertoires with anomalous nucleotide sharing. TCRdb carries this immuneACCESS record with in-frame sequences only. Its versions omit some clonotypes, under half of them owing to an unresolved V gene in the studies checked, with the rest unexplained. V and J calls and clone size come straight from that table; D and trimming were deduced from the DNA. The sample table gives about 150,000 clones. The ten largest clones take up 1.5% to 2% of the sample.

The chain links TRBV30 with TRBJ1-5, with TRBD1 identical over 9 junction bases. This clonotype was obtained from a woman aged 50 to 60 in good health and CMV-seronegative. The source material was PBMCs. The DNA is TGTGCCTGGAGTGTTTGGACAGGGGAAGGCAATCAGCCCCAGCATTTT. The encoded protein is CAWSVWTGEGNQPQHF.